The table lists the clone carrying this T cell receptor (beta chain) with a few counts. This specimen comes from a study of PD-L1 blockade in urothelial cancer. The CDR3 spans 14 residues. Germline V gene lookup returns CDR1 SGHDT and CDR2 YYEEEE. V shed 1 base and J shed 3 bases, with 11 bases lying between them. Data came from immunoSEQ multiplex PCR; TCRdb stores just in-frame clones and leaves some out. The sample yields roughly 25,000 clones, 82% seen once. Time point denoted: peripheral blood 6 weeks after treatment start. The specimen comprised PBMCs, sampled around atezolizumab (anti-PD-L1) treatment. The clonotype originates from an older man with urothelial cancer. The chain carries TRBV5-6 and TRBJ2-7, with D tentatively TRBD2 (6 bases). In DNA, the CDR3 is TGTGCCAGCAGCTTGAGGGACTCGAGCTACGAGCAGTACTTC. It translates to CASSLRDSSYEQYF.